This T cell receptor (beta chain) was obtained from a study of CD8 T cells in ankylosing spondylitis. Trimming took off 0 bases at V and 3 bases at J, with 11 bases between the two ends. Germline CDR1 reads DFQATT; CDR2 reads SNEGSKA (reference sequence). The CDR3 spans 14 residues. It was by quantitative 5'-RACE with molecular barcodes that TCR beta libraries were made. MiXCR, run by TCRdb on the 5' RACE reads, gives a single entry per CDR3 protein. The data contain 450,000 to 550,000 distinct CDR3 sequences, roughly 5% of them singletons. This clonotype has ten or more counts. Its antigen is still unknown. Study conclusions and caveats: A TCR beta motif of eight highly homologous variants appeared characteristic of ankylosing spondylitis blood.

The receptor was derived from a male donor with ankylosing spondylitis. Sequencing was performed on blood, either unsorted or a sorted T cell fraction (not recorded which). This chain joins TRBV20-1 and TRBJ1-1, with a possible D match to TRBD1 (5 bases). As DNA, the CDR3 is TGCAGTGCTAGAGATCGAAGGGGCGACACTGAAGCTTTCTTT. Amino acid sequence: CSARDRRGDTEAFF.